These 5 T cell receptor beta chains originate from one sample sequenced in a study of a mutant IDH1 vaccine in newly diagnosed glioma. Assay used: immunoSEQ multiplex PCR; TCRdb lists only in-frame clones, some missing. Here the sample spans some 52,000 clones, roughly 90% being singletons. Noted time point: week 11, during vaccination. Each dose of the vaccine consisted of 300 ug of mutant IDH1 20-mer peptide, with topical imiquimod. The antigens these receptors bind are not known. Sequencing was performed on PBMCs, taken from a glioma patient whose treatment included an IDH1 peptide vaccine. Every receptor here comes from a middle-aged man with glioma.

V gene TRBV28 combines with J gene TRBJ1-5; D is uncertain. The CDR3 consists of 12 residues. CDR1 MDHEN and CDR2 SYDVKM come from the germline V gene. V lost 7 bases and J 5 bases, leaving 9 bases between the germline ends. CDR3 DNA sequence: TGTGCCAGCAAATCTGGTGATCAGCCCCAGCATTTT. It encodes CASKSGDQPQHF.

The chain recombines TRBV9 with TRBJ2-5; weak D call: TRBD2 (7 bases). CDR3 length equals 17 residues. Germline CDR1 SGDLS, CDR2 YYNGEE. The V end was cut by 0 bases, the J end by 2 bases, with 17 bases between. The CDR3 nucleotides read TGTGCCAGCAGCGTAGAGGGGGGAGGGCCGGGGCAAGAGACCCAGTACTTC. This codes for CASSVEGGGPGQETQYF.

The rearrangement joins TRBV7-9 to TRBJ2-5; no clear D gene. CDR1 SEHNR and CDR2 FQNEAQ come from the germline V gene (reference sequence). This CDR3 is 16 amino acids long. V gave up 1 base and J gave up 6 bases, with 18 bases separating them. The chain's CDR3 is CASSLGGLGPGQTQYF. The CDR3 DNA sequence: TGTGCCAGCAGCTTAGGGGGTTTAGGGCCGGGCCAGACCCAGTACTTC.

V and J are TRBV7-6 and TRBJ2-5; possible D gene TRBD1, 6 bases. V was shortened by 5 bases and J by 5 bases, with 18 bases between the two germline ends. In germline, CDR1 is SGHVS, CDR2 FNYEAQ. CDR3 length equals 15 residues. This CDR3 is CASSPRRGRGETQYF. As DNA, the CDR3 is TGTGCCAGCAGCCCTCGCCGGGGTAGGGGGGAGACCCAGTACTTC. The variable domain in full, completed from reference TRBV7-6 and TRBJ2-5, reads GAGVSQSPRYKVTKRGQDVALRCDPISGHVSLYWYRQALGQGPEFLTYFNYEAQQDKSGLPNDRFSAERPEGSISTLTIQRTEQRDSAMYRCASSPRRGRGETQYFGPGTRLLVL.

V usage is TRBV2 and J usage is TRBJ1-4; TRBD1 might be the D (5 bases). This CDR3 is built from 13 residues. Trimming pared 6 bases from V and 13 bases from J, leaving 18 bases between. Germline V lookup: CDR1 SNHLY, CDR2 FYNNEI. This CDR3 reads CASRDNSFRGLFF. In DNA form, the CDR3 reads TGTGCCAGCAGGGACAACTCTTTTCGGGGACTGTTTTTT. The full variable domain, completed using reference TRBV2 and TRBJ1-4, is EPEVTQTPSHQVTQMGQEVILRCVPISNHLYFYWYRQILGQKVEFLVSFYNNEISEKSEIFDDQFSVERPDGSNFTLKIRSTKLEDSAMYFCASRDNSFRGLFFGSGTQLSVL.